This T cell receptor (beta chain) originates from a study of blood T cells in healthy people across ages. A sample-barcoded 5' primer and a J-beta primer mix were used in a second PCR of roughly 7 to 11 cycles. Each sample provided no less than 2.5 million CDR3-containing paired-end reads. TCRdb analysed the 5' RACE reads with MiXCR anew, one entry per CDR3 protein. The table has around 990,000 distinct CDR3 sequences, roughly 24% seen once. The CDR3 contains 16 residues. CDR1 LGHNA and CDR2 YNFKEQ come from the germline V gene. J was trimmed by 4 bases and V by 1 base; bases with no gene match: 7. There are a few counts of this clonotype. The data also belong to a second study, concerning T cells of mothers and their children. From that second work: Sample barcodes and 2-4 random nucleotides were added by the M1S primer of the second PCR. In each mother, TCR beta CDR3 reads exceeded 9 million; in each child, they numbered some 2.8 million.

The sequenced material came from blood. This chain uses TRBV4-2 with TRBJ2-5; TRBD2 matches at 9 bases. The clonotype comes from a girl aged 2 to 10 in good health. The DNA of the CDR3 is TGTGCCAGCAGCCAAGGAGAGCGGGGGGCAGGAGAGACCCAGTACTTC. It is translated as CASSQGERGAGETQYF.